This TCR beta chain was sequenced for a study of blood T cell repertoires in COVID-19. Seattle enrolled patients during active infection and tracked them longitudinally. Repertoires were generated with immunoSEQ multiplex PCR, while TCRdb's copy carries only in-frame clones and drops some. The sample holds about 76,000 clones, about 88% seen once. Germline CDR1 reads KGHDR; CDR2 reads SFDVKD. CDR3 length: 15 amino acids. V lost 3 bases to trimming and J lost 5 bases; unmatched junction nucleotides: 3. This TCR was recovered from a man aged 60-69 years with COVID-19, enrolled during active disease. The sample consisted of peripheral blood. This rearrangement joins TRBV24-1 to TRBJ2-1; TRBD2 matches at 10 bases. The DNA of the CDR3 is TGTGCCACCAGTGATCGGACTAGCGGCAACAATGAGCAGTTCTTC. Translating it yields CATSDRTSGNNEQFF.